Below, 20 T cell receptor beta chains from the same sample are listed, as sequenced in a study of T cells expressing NK-cell markers. TCRdb processed the 5' RACE reads again and assigns one entry to each CDR3 protein, with no DNA. The sample table sets out approximately 110,000 distinct CDR3 sequences. The sequenced material came from blood T cells: a sorted CD56 or NKG2C T cell subset, CD4+ or CD8+ T cells, or bulk PBMC T cells (not recorded which). The origin of the receptors is a woman aged 18 to 75 in good health.

This chain connects TRBV7-2 to TRBJ1-2; without DNA, the TCRdb call of TRBD1 cannot be checked. This CDR3 spans 16 amino acids. Germline V CDR1 and CDR2: SGHTA, FQGNSA. CDR3 sequence: CASSLGTPGSSYGYTF.

This chain connects TRBV7-9 to TRBJ2-3. The germline V gene has CDR1 SEHNR and CDR2 FQNEAQ (reference sequence). This CDR3 is 15 amino acids long. CDR3 in amino acids: CASSLVIGSTDTQYF.

V gene TRBV7-9 combines with J gene TRBJ1-5. CDR1 is SEHNR, CDR2 FQNEAQ, per germline (reference sequence). CDR3 length equals 12 residues. CDR3 sequence reads: CASSLVAEPQHF.

V usage is TRBV2 and J usage is TRBJ1-1. Germline V gene sequence: CDR1 SNHLY, CDR2 FYNNEI. CDR3 size: 17 residues. The CDR3 sequence is CASSENLGTYRNTEAFF.

The rearrangement joins TRBV29-1 to TRBJ1-2; TCRdb calls TRBD1, which cannot be checked without DNA. Germline V CDR1 and CDR2: SQVTM, ANQGSEA. This CDR3 has 14 amino acids. The CDR3 protein is CSSWTGNENYGYTF. The whole variable domain, filled in from reference TRBV29-1 and TRBJ1-2, reads SAVISQKPSRDICQRGTSLTIQCQVDSQVTMMFWYRQQPGQSLTLIATANQGSEATYESGFVIDKFPISRPNLTFSTLTVSNMSPEDSSIYLCSSWTGNENYGYTFGSGTRLTVV.

V and J are TRBV4-3 and TRBJ2-5; TCRdb names TRBD2, which stays unverified in the absence of DNA. This CDR3 region has 14 residues. Germline loops: CDR1 LGHNA, CDR2 YSLEER. The CDR3 region is CASSQRLAGETQYF.

The chain carries TRBV20-1 and TRBJ2-7; TCRdb calls TRBD2, which cannot be checked without DNA. The CDR3 runs 13 residues. The germline gives CDR1 DFQATT, CDR2 SNEGSKA (reference sequence). The CDR3 region is CSAMRERSYEQYF.

The J gene is TRBJ1-1, the V gene TRBV19; TCRdb gives TRBD1 as the D gene, but with no DNA this cannot be confirmed. CDR3 length: 15 residues. Germline V CDR1 and CDR2: LNHDA, SQIVND (reference sequence). The CDR3 sequence: CASSIGGARGTEAFF. Supplemented by reference TRBV19 and TRBJ1-1, the full variable domain reads DGGITQSPKYLFRKEGQNVTLSCEQNLNHDAMYWYRQDPGQGLRLIYYSQIVNDFQKGDIAEGYSVSREKKESFPLTVTSAQKNPTAFYLCASSIGGARGTEAFFGQGTRLTVV.

CDR3 sequence reads: CASSLNSKETQYF. J is TRBJ2-5 and V is TRBV28. The CDR3 sequence is 13 residues long. Germline V gives CDR1 MDHEN, CDR2 SYDVKM.

The chain carries TRBV6-1 and TRBJ1-1; TCRdb outputs TRBD1, but without DNA this stays unchecked. CDR3 length equals 16 residues. From germline, CDR1 is MNHNS and CDR2 SASEGT. The CDR3 spells CASSPPVGQLNTEAFF.

The chain couples TRBV27 to TRBJ2-5; TCRdb proposes TRBD1, but this gene call is untestable without DNA. Germline lookup yields CDR1 MNHEY and CDR2 SMNVEV (reference sequence). This CDR3 is built from 14 residues. The CDR3 protein is CASRGAGYQETQYF.

The chain carries TRBV7-8 and TRBJ2-2; as DNA is missing, the TRBD1 call by TCRdb cannot be tested. Germline-derived CDR1 and CDR2 are SGHVS and FQNEAQ. The CDR3 extends over 13 amino acids. The CDR3 loop is CASSLQGTGELFF.

This chain connects TRBV20-1 to TRBJ2-1; lacking DNA, the TRBD2 call made by TCRdb goes unchecked. The CDR3 contains 15 residues. CDR1 is DFQATT and CDR2 is SNEGSKA in the germline V gene (reference sequence). CDR3 loop: CSARTEREGLNEQFF.

This CDR3 reads CASSLRAYNEQFF. The J gene is TRBJ2-1, the V gene TRBV11-2; TCRdb indicates TRBD1, and absent DNA this call remains unverified. Germline V lookup: CDR1 SGHAT, CDR2 FQNNGV. The CDR3 spans 13 residues.

This sequence joins TRBV6-5 and TRBJ2-1. Germline V gene sequence: CDR1 MNHEY, CDR2 SVGAGI. This CDR3 is built from 15 residues. CDR3 sequence reads: CASSFGQEAYNEQFF.

CDR3 protein: CAWSVPGKAFF. This chain uses TRBV30 with TRBJ1-1; TCRdb names TRBD1, which stays unverified in the absence of DNA. The germline V gene has CDR1 GTSNPN and CDR2 SVGIG (reference sequence). This CDR3 comprises 11 residues. The whole variable domain, filled in from reference TRBV30 and TRBJ1-1, reads SQTIHQWPATLVQPVGSPLSLECTVEGTSNPNLYWYRQAAGRGLQLLFYSVGIGQISSEVPQNLSASRPQDRQFILSSKKLLLSDSGFYLCAWSVPGKAFFGQGTRLTVV.

V gene TRBV4-3 combines with J gene TRBJ1-2; without DNA, the TCRdb call of TRBD1 cannot be checked. CDR3 length: 15 residues. Germline V gene data show CDR1 as LGHNA and CDR2 as YSLEER. CDR3 sequence reads: CASVRSGTGNYGYTF.

This rearrangement joins TRBV5-6 to TRBJ2-2; TCRdb's assignment of TRBD2 cannot be checked, as there is no DNA. The V gene's germline CDR1 is SGHDT and CDR2 YYEEEE. CDR3 length: 15 residues. This chain's CDR3 is CASSFPRSNTGELFF.

The chain has TRBV7-9 and TRBJ2-1; TCRdb proposes TRBD1, but this gene call is untestable without DNA. The CDR3 sequence is 14 residues long. CDR1 SEHNR and CDR2 FQNEAQ come from the germline V gene (reference sequence). This CDR3 reads CASSRDSFNNEQFF.

CDR3 loop: CASSHTGGTDTQYF. The chain has TRBV12-3 or TRBV12-4 and TRBJ2-3; TCRdb lists TRBD1, though no DNA is available to test this call. This CDR3 contains 14 residues.